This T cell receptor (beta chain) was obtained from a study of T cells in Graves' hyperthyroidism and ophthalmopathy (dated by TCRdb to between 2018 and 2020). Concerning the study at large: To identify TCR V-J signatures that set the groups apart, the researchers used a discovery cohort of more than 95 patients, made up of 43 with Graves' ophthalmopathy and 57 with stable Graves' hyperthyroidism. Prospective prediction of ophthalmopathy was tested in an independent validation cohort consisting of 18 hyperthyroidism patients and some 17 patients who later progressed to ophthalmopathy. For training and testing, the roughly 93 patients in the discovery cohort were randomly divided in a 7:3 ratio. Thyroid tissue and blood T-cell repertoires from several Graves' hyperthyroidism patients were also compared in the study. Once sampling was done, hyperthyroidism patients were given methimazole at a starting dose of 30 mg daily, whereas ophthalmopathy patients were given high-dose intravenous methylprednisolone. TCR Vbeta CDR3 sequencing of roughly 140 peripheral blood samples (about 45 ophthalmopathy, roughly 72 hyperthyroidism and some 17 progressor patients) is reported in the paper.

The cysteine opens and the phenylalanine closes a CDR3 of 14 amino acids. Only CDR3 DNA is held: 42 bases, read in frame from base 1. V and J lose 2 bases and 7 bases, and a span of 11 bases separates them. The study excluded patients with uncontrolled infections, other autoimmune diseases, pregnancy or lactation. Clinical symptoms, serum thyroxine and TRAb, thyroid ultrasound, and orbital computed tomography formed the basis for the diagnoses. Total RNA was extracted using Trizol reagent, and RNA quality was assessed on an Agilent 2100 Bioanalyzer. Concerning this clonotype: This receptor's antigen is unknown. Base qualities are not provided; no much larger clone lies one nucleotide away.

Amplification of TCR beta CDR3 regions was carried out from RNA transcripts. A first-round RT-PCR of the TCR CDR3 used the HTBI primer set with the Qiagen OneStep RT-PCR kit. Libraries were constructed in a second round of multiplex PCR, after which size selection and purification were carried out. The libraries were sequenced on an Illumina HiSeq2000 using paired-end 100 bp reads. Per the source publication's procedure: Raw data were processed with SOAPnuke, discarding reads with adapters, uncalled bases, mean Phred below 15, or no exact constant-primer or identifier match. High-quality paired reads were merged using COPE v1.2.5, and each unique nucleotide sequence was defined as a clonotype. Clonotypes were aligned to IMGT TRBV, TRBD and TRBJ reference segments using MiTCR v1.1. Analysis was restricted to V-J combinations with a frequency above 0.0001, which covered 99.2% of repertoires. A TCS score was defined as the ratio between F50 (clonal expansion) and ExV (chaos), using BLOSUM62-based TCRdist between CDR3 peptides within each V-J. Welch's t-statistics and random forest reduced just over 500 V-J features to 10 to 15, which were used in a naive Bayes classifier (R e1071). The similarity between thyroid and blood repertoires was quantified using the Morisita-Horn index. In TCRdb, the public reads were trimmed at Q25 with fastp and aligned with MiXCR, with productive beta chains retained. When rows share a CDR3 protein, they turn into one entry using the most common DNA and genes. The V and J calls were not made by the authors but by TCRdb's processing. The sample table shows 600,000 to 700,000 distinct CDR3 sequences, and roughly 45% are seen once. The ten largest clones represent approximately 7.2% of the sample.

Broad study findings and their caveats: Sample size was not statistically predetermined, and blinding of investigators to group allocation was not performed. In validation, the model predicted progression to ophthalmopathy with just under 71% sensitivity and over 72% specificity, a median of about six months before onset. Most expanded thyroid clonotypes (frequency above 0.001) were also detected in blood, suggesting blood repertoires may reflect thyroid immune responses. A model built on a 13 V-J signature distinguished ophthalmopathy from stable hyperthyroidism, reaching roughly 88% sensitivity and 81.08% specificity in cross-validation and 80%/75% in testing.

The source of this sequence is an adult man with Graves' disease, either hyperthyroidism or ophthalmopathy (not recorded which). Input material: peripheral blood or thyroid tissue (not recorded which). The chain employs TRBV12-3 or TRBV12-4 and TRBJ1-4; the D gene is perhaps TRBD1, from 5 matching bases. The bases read TGTGCCAGCAGTTTAACCCAGGGCGGTGAAAAACTGTTTTTT. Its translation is CASSLTQGGEKLFF.